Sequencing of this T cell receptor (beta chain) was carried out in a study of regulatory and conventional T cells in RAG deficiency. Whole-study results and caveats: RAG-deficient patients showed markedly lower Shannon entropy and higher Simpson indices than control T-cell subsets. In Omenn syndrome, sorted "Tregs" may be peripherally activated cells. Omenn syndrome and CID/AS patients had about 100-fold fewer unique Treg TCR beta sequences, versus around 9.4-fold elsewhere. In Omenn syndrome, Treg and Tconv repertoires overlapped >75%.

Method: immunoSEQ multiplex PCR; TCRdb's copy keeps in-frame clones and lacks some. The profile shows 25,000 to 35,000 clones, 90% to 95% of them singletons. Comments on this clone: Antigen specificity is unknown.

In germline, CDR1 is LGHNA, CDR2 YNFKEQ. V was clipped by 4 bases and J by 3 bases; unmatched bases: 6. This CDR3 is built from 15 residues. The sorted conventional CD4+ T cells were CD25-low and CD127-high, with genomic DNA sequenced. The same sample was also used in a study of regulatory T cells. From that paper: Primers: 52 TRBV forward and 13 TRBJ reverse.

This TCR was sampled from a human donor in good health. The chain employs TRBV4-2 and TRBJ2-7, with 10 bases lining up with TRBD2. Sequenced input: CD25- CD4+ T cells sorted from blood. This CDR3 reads CASSLTSGVSYEQYF. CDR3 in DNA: TGTGCCAGCAGCCTAACTAGCGGGGTGAGCTACGAGCAGTACTTC.